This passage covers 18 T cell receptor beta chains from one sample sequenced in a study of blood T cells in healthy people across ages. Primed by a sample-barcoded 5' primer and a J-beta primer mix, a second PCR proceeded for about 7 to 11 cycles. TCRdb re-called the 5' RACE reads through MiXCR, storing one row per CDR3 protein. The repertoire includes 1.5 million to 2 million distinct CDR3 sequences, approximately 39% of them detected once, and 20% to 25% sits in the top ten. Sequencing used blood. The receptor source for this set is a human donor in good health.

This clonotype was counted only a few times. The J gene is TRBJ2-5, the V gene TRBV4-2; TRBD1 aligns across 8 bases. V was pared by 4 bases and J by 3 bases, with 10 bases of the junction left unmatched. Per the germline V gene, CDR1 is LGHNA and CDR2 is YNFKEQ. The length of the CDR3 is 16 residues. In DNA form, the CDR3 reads TGTGCCAGCAGCCCCTCTGGACAGGGAGTGGAAGAGACCCAGTACTTC. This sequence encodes CASSPSGQGVEETQYF.

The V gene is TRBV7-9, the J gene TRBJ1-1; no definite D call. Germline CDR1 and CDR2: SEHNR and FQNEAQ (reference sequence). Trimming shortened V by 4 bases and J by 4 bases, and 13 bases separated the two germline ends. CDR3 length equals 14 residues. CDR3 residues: CASSSPWSGTEAFF. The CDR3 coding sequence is TGTGCCAGCAGCTCCCCATGGAGCGGCACTGAAGCTTTCTTT.

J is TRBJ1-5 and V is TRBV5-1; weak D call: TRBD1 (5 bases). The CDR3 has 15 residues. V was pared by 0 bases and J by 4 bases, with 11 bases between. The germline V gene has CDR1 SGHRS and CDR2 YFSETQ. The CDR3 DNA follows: TGCGCCAGCAGCTTGGGGTTTGGGGGGAATCAGCCCCAGCATTTT. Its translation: CASSLGFGGNQPQHF.

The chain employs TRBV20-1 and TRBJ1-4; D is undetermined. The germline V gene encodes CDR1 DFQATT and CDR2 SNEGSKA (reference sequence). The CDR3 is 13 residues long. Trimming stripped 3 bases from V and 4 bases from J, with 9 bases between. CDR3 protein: CSASPMRNEKLFF. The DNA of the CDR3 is TGCAGTGCTAGTCCCATGCGTAATGAAAAACTGTTTTTT.

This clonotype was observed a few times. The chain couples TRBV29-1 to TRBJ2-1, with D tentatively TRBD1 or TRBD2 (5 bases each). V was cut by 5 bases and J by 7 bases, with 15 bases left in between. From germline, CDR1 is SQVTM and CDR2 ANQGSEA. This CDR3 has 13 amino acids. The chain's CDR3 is CSVQGPNLNEQFF. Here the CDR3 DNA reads TGCAGCGTTCAGGGACCAAACCTAAATGAGCAGTTCTTC.

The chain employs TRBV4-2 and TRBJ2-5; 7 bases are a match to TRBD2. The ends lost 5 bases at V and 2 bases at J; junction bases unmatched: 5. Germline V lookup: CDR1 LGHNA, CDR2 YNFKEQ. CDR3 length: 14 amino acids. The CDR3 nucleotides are TGTGCCAGCAGCGCACTAGCGAGGCAAGAGACCCAGTACTTC. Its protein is CASSALARQETQYF.

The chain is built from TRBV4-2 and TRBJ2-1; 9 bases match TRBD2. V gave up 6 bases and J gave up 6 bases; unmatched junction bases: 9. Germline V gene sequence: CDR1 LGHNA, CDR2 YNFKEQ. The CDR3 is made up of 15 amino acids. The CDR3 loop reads CASSESRGGPNEQFF. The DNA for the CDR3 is TGTGCCAGCAGTGAATCGCGGGGGGGCCCCAATGAGCAGTTCTTC.

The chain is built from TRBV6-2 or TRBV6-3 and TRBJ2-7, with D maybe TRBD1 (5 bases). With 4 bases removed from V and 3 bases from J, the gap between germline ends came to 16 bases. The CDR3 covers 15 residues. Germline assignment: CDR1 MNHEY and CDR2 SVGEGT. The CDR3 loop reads CASSWAGHEIYEQYF. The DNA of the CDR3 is TGTGCCAGCAGTTGGGCTGGACACGAGATCTACGAGCAGTACTTC.

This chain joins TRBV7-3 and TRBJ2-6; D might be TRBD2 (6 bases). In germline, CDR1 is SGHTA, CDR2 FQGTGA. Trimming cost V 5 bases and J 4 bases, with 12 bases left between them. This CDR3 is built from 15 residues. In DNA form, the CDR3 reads TGTGCCAGCAGCCCACCTAGCGCCGGGGCCAACGTCCTGACTTTC. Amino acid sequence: CASSPPSAGANVLTF.

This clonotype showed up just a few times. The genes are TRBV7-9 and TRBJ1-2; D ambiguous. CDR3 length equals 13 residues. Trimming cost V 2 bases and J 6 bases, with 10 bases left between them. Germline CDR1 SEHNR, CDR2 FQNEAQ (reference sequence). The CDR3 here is CASSLLTLDGYTF. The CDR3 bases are TGTGCCAGCAGCTTATTGACGCTGGATGGCTACACCTTC. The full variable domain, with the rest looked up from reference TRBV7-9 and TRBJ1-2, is DTGVSQNPRHKITKRGQNVTFRCDPISEHNRLYWYRQTLGQGPEFLTYFQNEAQLEKSRLLSDRFSAERPKGSFSTLEIQRTEQGDSAMYLCASSLLTLDGYTFGSGTRLTVV.

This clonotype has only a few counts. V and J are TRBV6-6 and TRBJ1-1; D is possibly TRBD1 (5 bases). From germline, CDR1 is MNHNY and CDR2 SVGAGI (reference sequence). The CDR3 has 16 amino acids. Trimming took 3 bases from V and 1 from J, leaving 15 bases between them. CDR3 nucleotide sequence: TGTGCCAGCAGTTATCTTATGGAGGGACGGAACACTGAAGCTTTCTTT. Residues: CASSYLMEGRNTEAFF.

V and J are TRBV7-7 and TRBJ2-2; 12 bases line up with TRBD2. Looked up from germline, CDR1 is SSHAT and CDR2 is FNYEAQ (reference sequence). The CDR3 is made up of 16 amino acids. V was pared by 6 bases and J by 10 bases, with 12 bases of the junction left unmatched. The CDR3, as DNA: TGTGCCAGCAGTTTTCGACTAGCGGGGGCCCCAGTGGAGCTGTTTTTT. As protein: CASSFRLAGAPVELFF.

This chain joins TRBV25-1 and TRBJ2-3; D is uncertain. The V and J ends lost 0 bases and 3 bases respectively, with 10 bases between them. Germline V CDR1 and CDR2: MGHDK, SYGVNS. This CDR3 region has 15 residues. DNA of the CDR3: TGTGCCAGCAGTGAATATGGGAAGGGAACAGATACGCAGTATTTT. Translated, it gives CASSEYGKGTDTQYF.

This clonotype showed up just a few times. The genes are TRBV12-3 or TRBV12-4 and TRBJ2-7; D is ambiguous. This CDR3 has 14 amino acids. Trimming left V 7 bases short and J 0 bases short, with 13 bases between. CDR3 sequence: CASNPGRNSYEQYF. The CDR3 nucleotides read TGTGCCAGCAACCCCGGACGGAACTCCTACGAGCAGTACTTC.

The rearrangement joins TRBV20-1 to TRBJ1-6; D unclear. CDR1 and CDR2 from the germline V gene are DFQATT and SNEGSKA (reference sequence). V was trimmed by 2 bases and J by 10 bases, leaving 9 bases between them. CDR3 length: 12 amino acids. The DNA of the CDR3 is TGCAGTGCTAGATCGGGAGGATCACCCCTCCACTTT. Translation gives CSARSGGSPLHF.

The DNA of the CDR3 is TGTGCCAGCAGTGTTTATGAAACGGAGACCTACGAGCAGTACTTC. Its translation: CASSVYETETYEQYF. The genes are TRBV2 and TRBJ2-7, with D hard to call. The CDR3 consists of 15 residues. The V gene's germline CDR1 is SNHLY and CDR2 FYNNEI. V was clipped by 4 bases and J by 2 bases, with 15 bases between them.

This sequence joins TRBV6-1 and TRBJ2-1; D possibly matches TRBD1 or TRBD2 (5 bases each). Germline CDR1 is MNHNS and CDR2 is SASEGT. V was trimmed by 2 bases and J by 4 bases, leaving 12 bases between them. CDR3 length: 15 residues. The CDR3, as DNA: TGTGCCAGCAGTGAATCACCTGGGGGATACAATGAGCAGTTCTTC. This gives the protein CASSESPGGYNEQFF.

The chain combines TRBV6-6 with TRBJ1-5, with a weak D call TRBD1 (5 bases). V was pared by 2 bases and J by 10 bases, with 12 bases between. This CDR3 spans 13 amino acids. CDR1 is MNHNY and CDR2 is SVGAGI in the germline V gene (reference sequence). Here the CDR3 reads CASSYGAWEPQHF. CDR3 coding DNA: TGTGCCAGCAGTTACGGGGCTTGGGAACCCCAGCATTTT.